The T cell receptor (beta chain) under discussion was sequenced for a study of blood T cell repertoires in COVID-19. Background on the study: Acute and convalescent COVID-19 samples came from the United States, Italy and Spain.

Profiled with immunoSEQ multiplex PCR; TCRdb holds only in-frame clones, not every one. This sample has 200,000 to 250,000 clones, with approximately 91% found just once. V lost 6 bases to trimming and J lost 11 bases, with 17 bases between them. This CDR3 is 13 amino acids long. CDR1 SNHLY and CDR2 FYNNEI come from the germline V gene. V usage is TRBV2 and J usage is TRBJ2-1; TRBD1 might be the D (6 bases). Sequenced: peripheral blood. The TCR was taken from a man in his thirties or forties with COVID-19, enrolled during active disease. CDR3 region: CASSHPGTPQQFF. The DNA of the CDR3 is TGTGCCAGCAGCCACCCCGGGACACCCCAGCAGTTCTTC.